Following are 9 T cell receptor beta chains from one sample sequenced in a study of T-cell memory formation after mild COVID-19. One entry per CDR3 protein, called by TCRdb with MiXCR from the 5' RACE reads. This table holds 300,000 to 350,000 distinct CDR3 sequences, 14% found once. Sequencing was performed on PBMCs or a T cell subset sorted from them (not recorded which). Receptors originate from a man between 18 and 29 years old who had mild COVID-19 (a few samples of this study predate the infection). Cell type and time point are not known.

This clonotype was counted between two and nine times. The CDR3 DNA sequence: TGTGCCAGCAGCTTGCCCGAGGGCCTGGGGCCCCAGCATTTT. Encoded protein: CASSLPEGLGPQHF. The J gene is TRBJ1-5, the V gene TRBV5-5, with D unresolved. This CDR3 has 14 residues. V was trimmed by 1 base and J by 9 bases, leaving 14 bases between them. Germline V gene lookup returns CDR1 SGHKS and CDR2 YYEKEE (reference sequence).

This clonotype appeared a few times. The rearrangement links TRBV4-3 to TRBJ1-4; TRBD1 is a possible D gene (5 bases). CDR1 and CDR2 (germline): LGHNA, YSLEER. The V gene lost 1 base and the J gene lost 2 bases, with 14 bases spanning the gap. There are 17 residues in the CDR3. The CDR3 bases are TGCGCCAGCAGCCAAGGACCCTTTGGGGGGACTAATGAAAAACTGTTTTTT. It is translated as CASSQGPFGGTNEKLFF.

The chain recombines TRBV6-5 with TRBJ2-1; a weak D match, TRBD1 (6 bases). The CDR3 totals 15 residues. Between the trimmed V and J ends, which lost 2 bases and 4 bases, there was a span of 12 bases. Germline loops: CDR1 MNHEY, CDR2 SVGAGI. The CDR3 reads CASSYGRGAYNEQFF. In DNA form, the CDR3 reads TGTGCCAGCAGTTACGGCAGGGGCGCGTACAATGAGCAGTTCTTC.

This clonotype has more than one count but fewer than ten. The CDR3 DNA reads as TGTGCCAGCAGCTTAGGGCAGGGCATTAACTATGGCTACACCTTC. Protein: CASSLGQGINYGYTF. The J gene is TRBJ1-2, the V gene TRBV7-2; D may be TRBD1 (5 bases). CDR3 size: 15 residues. Trimming removed 1 base from V and 1 base from J, with 10 bases in between. In germline, CDR1 is SGHTA, CDR2 FQGNSA.

The V and J genes are TRBV6-5 and TRBJ2-4; maybe TRBD1 (6 bases). From germline, CDR1 is MNHEY and CDR2 SVGAGI. V lost 3 bases to trimming and J lost 3 bases, with 9 bases between them. CDR3 length: 14 residues. CDR3 in amino acids: CASSYKGGKNIQYF. As DNA, the CDR3 is TGTGCCAGCAGTTATAAAGGGGGCAAAAACATTCAGTACTTC.

This chain uses TRBV5-6 with TRBJ2-7; D call uncertain. V was trimmed by 6 bases and J by 3 bases, leaving 13 bases between them. This CDR3 region has 13 residues. The germline CDR1 and CDR2 sequences are SGHDT and YYEEEE. CDR3 sequence reads: CASTLGRNYEQYV. CDR3 in DNA: TGTGCCAGCACCCTTGGACGGAACTACGAGCAGTACGTC.

The CDR3 region has the DNA TGTGCCAGCAGCCAAAGAGGAAGCACTGAAGCTTTCTTT. It codes for CASSQRGSTEAFF. The chain couples TRBV7-3 to TRBJ1-1, with D hard to call. Germline CDR1 and CDR2: SGHTA and FQGTGA. Trimming removed 5 bases at V and 4 bases at J, with 11 bases between. This CDR3 comprises 13 residues.

This clonotype has just a few counts. The chain links TRBV5-1 to TRBJ2-3, with TRBD1 as a possible D gene (7 bases). Trimming stripped 5 bases from V and 1 base from J, with 11 bases between. There are 14 residues in the CDR3. The germline V gene has CDR1 SGHRS and CDR2 YFSETQ. Here the CDR3 DNA reads TGCGCCAGCAGGCGGGACAGCGGCACAGATACGCAGTATTTT. This sequence encodes CASRRDSGTDTQYF.

The gene calls are TRBV6-5 and TRBJ2-2, with 9 bases aligning to TRBD1. Per germline, CDR1 MNHEY and CDR2 SVGAGI. The CDR3 runs to 15 residues. The V gene end was trimmed by 6 bases and the J gene end by 4 bases; junction bases not matched to a gene: 6. Here the CDR3 DNA reads TGTGCCAGCAGAAAACAGGGGGCGGGCACCGGGGAGCTGTTTTTT. Its translation is CASRKQGAGTGELFF.